This is a list of T cell receptor beta chains from one sample in a study of metastatic and nonmetastatic thyroid tumors. TCRdb re-called the PCR reads with MiXCR. The repertoire has roughly 65,000 clones, over 12% of them found once; the top ten carry about 7%. Sequenced input: blood. All receptors derive from a male donor with papillary thyroid cancer or a benign thyroid nodule (not recorded which). Some clones in this sample may be carry-over from other donors' samples. Both conserved end residues are part of each CDR3. D genes are given only for firm matches. Rows may omit the clone size; those that give it use once, few, many or a size class.

V gene	D gene	J gene	clone size	CDR3 protein	CDR3 DNA
TRBV12-3/TRBV12-4	.	TRBJ2-5	many	CASSPPQLWGETQYF	TGTGCCAGCAGTCCTCCACAACTCTGGGGTGAGACCCAGTACTTC
TRBV7-9	.	TRBJ1-1	many	CASSLDQDTEAFF	TGTGCCAGCAGCCTAGATCAGGACACTGAAGCTTTCTTT
TRBV30	.	TRBJ2-1	many	CASDRSDEQFF	TGTGCCAGTGACAGGTCAGATGAGCAGTTCTTC
TRBV5-4	.	TRBJ2-1	many	CASGPVEPGSYNEQFF	TGTGCCAGCGGGCCGGTGGAACCGGGATCCTACAATGAGCAGTTCTTC
TRBV18	TRBD1	TRBJ2-5	many	CASSRDRGRPETQYF	TGTGCCAGCTCGCGGGACAGGGGGCGCCCGGAGACCCAGTACTTC
TRBV13	TRBD1	TRBJ1-2	.	CASSPGQGLSNYGYTF	TGTGCCAGCAGCCCTGGACAGGGGTTGAGCAACTATGGCTACACCTTC
TRBV6-2/TRBV6-3	.	TRBJ2-5	many	CASRPGQDVSETQYF	TGTGCCAGCAGACCGGGCCAAGACGTGTCAGAGACCCAGTACTTC
TRBV18	.	TRBJ1-2	once	CASSPPGHIFGYTF	TGTGCCAGCTCACCACCGGGACACATCTTCGGCTACACCTTC
TRBV19	TRBD2	TRBJ2-7	many	CASSMEMTSAISYEQYF	TGTGCCAGTAGTATGGAAATGACTAGCGCGATCTCCTACGAGCAGTACTTC
TRBV7-3	.	TRBJ2-1	many	CASSVSRDTYNEQFF	TGTGCCAGCAGCGTAAGCCGGGACACCTACAATGAGCAGTTCTTC
TRBV20-1	TRBD1	TRBJ1-2	many	CSATLLQGAHGYTF	TGCAGTGCCACACTCCTACAGGGGGCGCATGGCTACACCTTC
TRBV3-1	TRBD1	TRBJ1-1	many	CASSQGTGGAFF	TGTGCCAGCAGCCAAGGGACAGGGGGTGCTTTCTTT
TRBV24-1	TRBD1	TRBJ2-6	many	CATSDPGQGTVLTF	TGTGCCACCAGTGATCCCGGACAGGGGACGGTCCTGACTTTC
TRBV4-1	.	TRBJ2-2	.	CASSQGTRELFF	TGCGCCAGCAGCCAAGGGACCCGTGAGCTGTTTTTT